These T cell receptor beta chains were read from a single sample in a study of blood T cell repertoires in COVID-19. The protocol was immunoSEQ multiplex PCR, while the TCRdb copy is restricted to in-frame clones and leaves out a portion. The data contain about 170,000 clones, around 83% of them singletons. Material for sequencing was PBMCs or T cells enriched from blood (not recorded which). These receptor sequences come from a woman between 45 and 60 years old in a cohort exposed to, infected with or recovered from COVID-19 (not recorded which). Both conserved end residues are part of each CDR3. The D gene is left open where the match is weak. Size is omitted from some rows. Given values are once, few, many or a class for expanded clones.

cdr3_aa: CASSLRVPGSRSGNTIYF
cdr3_nt: TGTGCCAGCAGCTTAAGGGTTCCGGGGAGTAGGTCTGGAAACACCATATATTTT
v_call: TRBV11-2
d_call: NA
clone_size: NA
j_call: TRBJ1-3

cdr3_aa: CAWRATGGVGAYNSPLHF
cdr3_nt: TGTGCCTGGAGGGCGACAGGGGGCGTCGGGGCCTATAATTCACCCCTCCACTTT
v_call: TRBV30
d_call: TRBD1
clone_size: NA
j_call: TRBJ1-6

cdr3_aa: CASSLKGLESYEQYF
cdr3_nt: TGCGCCAGCAGCTTGAAGGGGTTAGAGAGTTACGAGCAGTACTTC
v_call: TRBV5-1
d_call: NA
clone_size: NA
j_call: TRBJ2-7

cdr3_aa: CASSIVGDQPQHF
cdr3_nt: TGTGCCAGTAGTATTGTGGGAGATCAGCCCCAGCATTTT
v_call: TRBV19
d_call: NA
clone_size: NA
j_call: TRBJ1-5

cdr3_aa: CASTLSGNEQFF
cdr3_nt: TGTGCCAGCACCCTGAGCGGCAATGAGCAGTTCTTC
v_call: TRBV2
d_call: NA
clone_size: NA
j_call: TRBJ2-1

cdr3_aa: CASSRGTGVTNTGELFF
cdr3_nt: TGCGCCAGCAGCCGCGGGACAGGGGTTACCAACACCGGGGAGCTGTTTTTT
v_call: TRBV5-1
d_call: TRBD1
clone_size: NA
j_call: TRBJ2-2

cdr3_aa: CASSLPGQGPISGNTIYF
cdr3_nt: TGTGCCAGCAGCTTACCGGGACAGGGGCCAATCTCTGGAAACACCATATATTTT
v_call: TRBV5-8
d_call: TRBD1
clone_size: NA
j_call: TRBJ1-3

cdr3_aa: CASSFDRGTNEKLFF
cdr3_nt: TGTGCCAGCAGTTTTGACAGGGGAACTAATGAAAAACTGTTTTTT
v_call: TRBV7-2
d_call: TRBD1
clone_size: NA
j_call: TRBJ1-4

cdr3_aa: CAWSVQTGLVETQYF
cdr3_nt: TGTGCCTGGAGTGTACAGACAGGGTTAGTGGAGACCCAGTACTTC
v_call: TRBV30
d_call: TRBD1
clone_size: NA
j_call: TRBJ2-5

cdr3_aa: CASSFSGLYEQYF
cdr3_nt: TGTGCCAGCAGTTTCTCAGGATTATACGAGCAGTACTTC
v_call: TRBV28
d_call: NA
clone_size: NA
j_call: TRBJ2-7

cdr3_aa: CASSVDSEALSF
cdr3_nt: TGTGCCAGCAGCGTAGATTCCGAGGCTCTCTCCTTC
v_call: TRBV9
d_call: NA
clone_size: NA
j_call: TRBJ2-7

cdr3_aa: CASSRGQGGYKLFF
cdr3_nt: TGTGCCAGCAGTAGGGGACAGGGAGGATACAAACTGTTTTTT
v_call: TRBV28
d_call: TRBD1
clone_size: NA
j_call: TRBJ1-4

cdr3_aa: CASRPTAYNSPLHF
cdr3_nt: TGTGCCAGCAGACCAACAGCCTATAATTCACCCCTCCACTTT
v_call: TRBV6-5
d_call: NA
clone_size: once
j_call: TRBJ1-6

cdr3_aa: CASMTGANSYEQYF
cdr3_nt: TGTGCCAGCATGACAGGGGCCAACTCCTACGAGCAGTACTTC
v_call: TRBV25-1
d_call: TRBD1
clone_size: NA
j_call: TRBJ2-7

cdr3_aa: CASSFLRQGYNQPQHF
cdr3_nt: TGTGCCAGCAGTTTCTTGCGGCAGGGGTACAATCAGCCCCAGCATTTT
v_call: TRBV28
d_call: NA
clone_size: NA
j_call: TRBJ1-5

cdr3_aa: CSVGGQGNQPQHF
cdr3_nt: TGCAGCGTGGGGGGACAGGGGAATCAGCCCCAGCATTTT
v_call: TRBV29-1
d_call: TRBD1
clone_size: NA
j_call: TRBJ1-5